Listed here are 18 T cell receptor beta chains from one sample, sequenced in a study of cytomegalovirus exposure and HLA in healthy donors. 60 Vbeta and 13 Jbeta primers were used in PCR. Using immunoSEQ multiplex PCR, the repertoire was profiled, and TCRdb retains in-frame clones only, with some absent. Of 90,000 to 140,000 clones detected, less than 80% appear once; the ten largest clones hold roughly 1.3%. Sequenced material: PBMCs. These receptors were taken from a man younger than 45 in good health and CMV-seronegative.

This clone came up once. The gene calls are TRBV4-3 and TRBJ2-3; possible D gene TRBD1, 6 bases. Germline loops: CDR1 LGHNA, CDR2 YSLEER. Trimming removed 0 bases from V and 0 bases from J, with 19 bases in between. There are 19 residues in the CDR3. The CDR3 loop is CASSQDKVRTVASTDTQYF. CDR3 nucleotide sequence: TGCGCCAGCAGCCAAGATAAGGTCCGGACAGTAGCTAGCACAGATACGCAGTATTTT.

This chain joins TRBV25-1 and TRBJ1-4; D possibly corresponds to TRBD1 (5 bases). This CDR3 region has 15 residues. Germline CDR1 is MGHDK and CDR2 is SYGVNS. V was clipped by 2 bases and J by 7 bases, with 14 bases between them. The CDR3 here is CASSEERGKSEKLFF. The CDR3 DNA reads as TGTGCCAGCAGTGAAGAACGGGGGAAATCTGAAAAACTGTTTTTT.

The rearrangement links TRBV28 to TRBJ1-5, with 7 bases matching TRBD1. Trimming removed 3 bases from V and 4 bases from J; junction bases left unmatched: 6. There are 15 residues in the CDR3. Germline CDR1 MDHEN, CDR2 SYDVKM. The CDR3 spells CASSFRGTANQPQHF. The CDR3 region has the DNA TGTGCCAGCAGTTTTCGGGGGACAGCTAATCAGCCCCAGCATTTT. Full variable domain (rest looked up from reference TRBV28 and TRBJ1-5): DVKVTQSSRYLVKRTGEKVFLECVQDMDHENMFWYRQDPGLGLRLIYFSYDVKMKEKGDIPEGYSVSREKKERFSLILESASTNQTSMYLCASSFRGTANQPQHFGDGTRLSIL.

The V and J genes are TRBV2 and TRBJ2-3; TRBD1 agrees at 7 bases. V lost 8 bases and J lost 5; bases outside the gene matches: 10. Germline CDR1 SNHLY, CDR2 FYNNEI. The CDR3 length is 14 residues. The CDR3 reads CASLDRDQLDTQYF. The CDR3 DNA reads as TGTGCCAGCCTTGACAGGGACCAACTAGATACGCAGTATTTT.

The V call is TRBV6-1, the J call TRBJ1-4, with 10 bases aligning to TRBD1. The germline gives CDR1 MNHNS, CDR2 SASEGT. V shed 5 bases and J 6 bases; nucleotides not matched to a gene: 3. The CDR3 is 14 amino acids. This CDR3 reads CASSWTGGDEKLFF. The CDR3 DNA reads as TGTGCCAGCAGTTGGACAGGGGGGGATGAAAAACTGTTTTTT.

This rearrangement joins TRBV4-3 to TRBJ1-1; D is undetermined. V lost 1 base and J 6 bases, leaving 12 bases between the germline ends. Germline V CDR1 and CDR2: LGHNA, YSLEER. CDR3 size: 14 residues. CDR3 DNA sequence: TGCGCCAGCAGCCAAGTCCTGGCCAGTGCTGAAGCTTTCTTT. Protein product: CASSQVLASAEAFF.

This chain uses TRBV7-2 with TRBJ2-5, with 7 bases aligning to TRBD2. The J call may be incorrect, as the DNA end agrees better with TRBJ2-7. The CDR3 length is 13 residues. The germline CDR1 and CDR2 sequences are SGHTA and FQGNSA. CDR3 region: CASSPAGTNEQYF. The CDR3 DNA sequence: TGTGCCAGCAGCCCGGCGGGGACTAACGAGCAGTACTTC.

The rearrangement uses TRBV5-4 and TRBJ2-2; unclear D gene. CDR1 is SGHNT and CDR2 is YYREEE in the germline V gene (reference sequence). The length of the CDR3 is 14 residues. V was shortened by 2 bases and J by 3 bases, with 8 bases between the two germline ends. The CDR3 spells CASSFAEHTGELFF. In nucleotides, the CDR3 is TGTGCCAGCAGCTTCGCCGAGCACACCGGGGAGCTGTTTTTT. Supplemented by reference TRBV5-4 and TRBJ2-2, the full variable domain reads ETGVTQSPTHLIKTRGQQVTLRCSSQSGHNTVSWYQQALGQGPQFIFQYYREEENGRGNFPPRFSGLQFPNYSSELNVNALELDDSALYLCASSFAEHTGELFFGEGSRLTVL.

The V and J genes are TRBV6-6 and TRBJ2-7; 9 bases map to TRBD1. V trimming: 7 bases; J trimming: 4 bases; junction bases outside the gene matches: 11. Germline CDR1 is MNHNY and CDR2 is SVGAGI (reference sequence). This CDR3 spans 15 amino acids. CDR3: CASTKGQGRPYEQYF. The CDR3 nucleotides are TGTGCCAGCACTAAGGGACAGGGAAGGCCTTACGAGCAGTACTTC.

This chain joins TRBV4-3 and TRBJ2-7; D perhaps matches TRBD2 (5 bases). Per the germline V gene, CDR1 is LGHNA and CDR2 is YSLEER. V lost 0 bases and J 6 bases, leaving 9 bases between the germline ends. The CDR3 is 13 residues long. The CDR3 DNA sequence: TGCGCCAGCAGCCAAGAGGCAGGAGGCGAGCAGTACTTC. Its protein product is CASSQEAGGEQYF.

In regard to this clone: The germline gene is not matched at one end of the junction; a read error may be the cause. The CDR3 DNA is TGTGCCAGCACGGACTATGGGGGGAACGCTGAAGCTTTCTTT. This translates into CASTDYGGNAEAFF. The V and J genes are TRBV19 and TRBJ1-1; weak D call: TRBD1 (5 bases). The CDR3 is 14 amino acids. Germline loops: CDR1 LNHDA, CDR2 SQIVND (reference sequence).

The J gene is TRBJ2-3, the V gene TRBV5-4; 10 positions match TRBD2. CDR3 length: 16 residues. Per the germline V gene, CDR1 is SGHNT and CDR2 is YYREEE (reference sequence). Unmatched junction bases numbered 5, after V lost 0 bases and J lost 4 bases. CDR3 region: CASSLEGAGGPDTQYF. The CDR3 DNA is TGTGCCAGCAGCTTGGAGGGAGCGGGGGGGCCAGATACGCAGTATTTT.

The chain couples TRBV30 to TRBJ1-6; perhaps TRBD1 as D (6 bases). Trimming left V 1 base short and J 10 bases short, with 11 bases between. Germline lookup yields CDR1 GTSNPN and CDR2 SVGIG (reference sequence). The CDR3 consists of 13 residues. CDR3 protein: CAWSEGVGSPLHF. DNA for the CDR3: TGTGCCTGGAGTGAGGGGGTAGGGTCACCCCTCCACTTT.

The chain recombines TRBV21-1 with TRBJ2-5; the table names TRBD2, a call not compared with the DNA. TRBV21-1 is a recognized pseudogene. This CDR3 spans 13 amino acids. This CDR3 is CASSKEFQETQYF. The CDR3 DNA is TGTGCCAGCAGCAAGGAGTTCCAAGAGACCCAGTACTTC.

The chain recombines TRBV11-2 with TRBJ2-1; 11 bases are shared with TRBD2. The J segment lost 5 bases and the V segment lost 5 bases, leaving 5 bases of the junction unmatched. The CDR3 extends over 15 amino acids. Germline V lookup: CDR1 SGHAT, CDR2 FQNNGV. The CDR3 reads CASSHLAGGNNEQFF. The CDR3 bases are TGTGCCAGCAGCCACTTAGCGGGGGGGAACAATGAGCAGTTCTTC.

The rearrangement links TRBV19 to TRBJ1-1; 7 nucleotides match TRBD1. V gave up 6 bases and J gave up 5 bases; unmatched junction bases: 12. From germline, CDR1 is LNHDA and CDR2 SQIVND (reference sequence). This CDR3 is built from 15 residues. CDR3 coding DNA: TGTGCCAGTAGCAGAATACAGGGGAGGATGACTGAAGCTTTCTTT. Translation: CASSRIQGRMTEAFF. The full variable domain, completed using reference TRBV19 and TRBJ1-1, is DGGITQSPKYLFRKEGQNVTLSCEQNLNHDAMYWYRQDPGQGLRLIYYSQIVNDFQKGDIAEGYSVSREKKESFPLTVTSAQKNPTAFYLCASSRIQGRMTEAFFGQGTRLTVV.

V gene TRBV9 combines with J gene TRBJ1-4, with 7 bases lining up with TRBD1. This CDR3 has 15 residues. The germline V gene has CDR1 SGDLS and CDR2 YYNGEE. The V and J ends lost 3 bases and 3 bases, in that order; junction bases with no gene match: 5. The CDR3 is CASSETGRPNEKLFF. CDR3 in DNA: TGTGCCAGCAGCGAGACAGGGCGCCCTAATGAAAAACTGTTTTTT.

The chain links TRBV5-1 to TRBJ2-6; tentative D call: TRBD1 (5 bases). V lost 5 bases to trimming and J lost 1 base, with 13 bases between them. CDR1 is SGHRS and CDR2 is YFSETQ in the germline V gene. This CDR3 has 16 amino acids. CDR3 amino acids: CASRAPGASGANVLTF. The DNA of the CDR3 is TGCGCCAGCAGGGCCCCTGGGGCATCTGGGGCCAACGTCCTGACTTTC.